These 18 T cell receptor beta chains came from one sample sequenced in a study of blood T cells in healthy people across ages. Together with a sample-barcoded 5' primer, a J-beta primer mix was included in a second PCR lasting 7 to 11 cycles. Each CDR3 protein is one row after TCRdb ran MiXCR on the 5' RACE reads. The sample consists of 580,000 or so distinct CDR3 sequences, about 45% of them appearing once. Material for sequencing was blood. Receptor source: a man aged 80 or over in good health.

On this clonotype: A much larger clonotype is one base distant, so this may be a read error. The J gene is TRBJ2-5, the V gene TRBV24-1; D is ambiguous. CDR1 KGHDR and CDR2 SFDVKD come from the germline V gene. This CDR3 is 11 amino acids long. Trimming pared 7 bases from V and 11 bases from J, leaving 13 bases between. CDR3 region: CATREHNEQYF. The CDR3 nucleotides read TGTGCCACCAGAGAACACAATGAGCAGTACTTC.

This clonotype appeared a few times. The chain uses TRBV7-2 and TRBJ2-3; the match to TRBD1 covers 11 bases. Germline lookup yields CDR1 SGHTA and CDR2 FQGNSA. The trim removed 5 bases at V and 4 bases at J, leaving 5 bases unmatched. The CDR3 totals 15 residues. The CDR3 loop is CASSLRDRGSDTQYF. The DNA of the CDR3 is TGTGCCAGCAGCCTCCGGGACAGGGGGTCAGATACGCAGTATTTT.

The chain joins TRBV5-1 to TRBJ2-1; D is unresolved. The germline CDR1 and CDR2 sequences are SGHRS and YFSETQ. Trimming left V 7 bases short and J 0 bases short, with 11 bases between. There are 14 residues in the CDR3. The CDR3 spells CASHLPGSYNEQFF. The CDR3 DNA reads TGCGCCAGCCACCTACCAGGCTCCTACAATGAGCAGTTCTTC.

A few counts support this clonotype. V is TRBV7-2 and J is TRBJ2-5; a possible D gene is TRBD1 (6 bases). V dropped 5 bases and J dropped 7 bases, with 11 bases sitting between them. Germline CDR1 SGHTA, CDR2 FQGNSA. The CDR3 runs to 12 residues. CDR3 nucleotides: TGTGCCAGCAGCACAGTGGGGGCGACCCAGTACTTC. Its protein is CASSTVGATQYF. The full variable domain, in which reference TRBV7-2 and TRBJ2-5 provide the parts outside the CDR3, is GAGVSQSPSNKVTEKGKDVELRCDPISGHTALYWYRQSLGQGLEFLIYFQGNSAPDKSGLPSDRFSAERTGGSVSTLTIQRTQQEDSAVYLCASSTVGATQYFGPGTRLLVL.

This clonotype came up a few times. This rearrangement joins TRBV20-1 to TRBJ2-3; the match to TRBD2 covers 14 bases. The CDR3 totals 18 residues. V shed 1 base and J 2 bases; nucleotides not matched to a gene: 8. In germline, CDR1 is DFQATT, CDR2 SNEGSKA (reference sequence). CDR3 sequence (DNA): TGCAGTGCTAGAGTGGGGACTAGCGGGAGAATCTACACAGATACGCAGTATTTT. Residues: CSARVGTSGRIYTDTQYF.

Regarding this clonotype: The junction departs from germline at one end; a sequencing error may be responsible. This chain joins TRBV20-1 and TRBJ2-5; 9 bases agree with TRBD1. The J call may be incorrect, as the DNA end agrees better with TRBJ2-7. The germline V gene encodes CDR1 DFQATT and CDR2 SNEGSKA (reference sequence). The CDR3 has 15 residues. This CDR3 is CSTRAPGQGLYEQYF. The CDR3 DNA reads TGCAGTACTAGAGCCCCGGGACAGGGTTTATACGAGCAGTACTTC.

V and J are TRBV12-5 and TRBJ2-1, with D uncertain. This CDR3 region has 17 residues. Germline CDR1 LGHNT, CDR2 FRNRAP. With 3 bases removed from V and 8 bases from J, the gap between germline ends came to 23 bases. The CDR3 sequence is CASGLEVMGAQVDEQFF. The CDR3 DNA reads TGTGCTAGTGGTTTAGAGGTAATGGGTGCCCAAGTCGATGAGCAGTTCTTC.

The genes are TRBV5-1 and TRBJ1-2, with 10 bases that match TRBD1. V dropped 3 bases and J dropped 6; count of bases not matched to a gene: 8. CDR1 is SGHRS and CDR2 is YFSETQ in the germline V gene. CDR3 length: 15 residues. CDR3 protein: CASSYGTGAVDGYTF. CDR3 sequence (DNA): TGCGCCAGCAGCTATGGGACAGGGGCCGTCGATGGCTACACCTTC.

The V gene is TRBV27, the J gene TRBJ2-5, with D possibly being TRBD1 (6 bases). Near its end, the DNA agrees better with TRBJ2-7, so the J call may be wrong. The germline V gene encodes CDR1 MNHEY and CDR2 SMNVEV (reference sequence). This CDR3 comprises 14 residues. The chain's CDR3 is CASSPRVGGYEQYF. CDR3 DNA sequence: TGTGCCAGCAGCCCTCGGGTAGGGGGCTACGAGCAGTACTTC.

V and J are TRBV9 and TRBJ2-2; 7 positions match TRBD1. V was pared by 4 bases and J by 6 bases, with 6 bases of the junction left unmatched. This CDR3 is 14 amino acids long. Germline CDR1 reads SGDLS; CDR2 reads YYNGEE. The CDR3 coding sequence is TGTGCCAGCAGCCCCTTACAGGGGTCCGGGGAGCTGTTTTTT. Amino acids: CASSPLQGSGELFF. The variable domain in full, with the rest retrieved from reference TRBV9 and TRBJ2-2, is DSGVTQTPKHLITATGQRVTLRCSPRSGDLSVYWYQQSLDQGLQFLIQYYNGEERAKGNILERFSAQQFPDLHSELNLSSLELGDSALYFCASSPLQGSGELFFGEGSRLTVL.

V gene TRBV7-2 combines with J gene TRBJ2-5; 9 nucleotides match TRBD1. Germline loops: CDR1 SGHTA, CDR2 FQGNSA. The J segment lost 4 bases and the V segment lost 5 bases, leaving 17 bases of the junction unmatched. CDR3 length: 18 residues. The DNA of the CDR3 is TGTGCCAGCAGCGACGACCTTTATGGACAGGGGCTGGGAGAGACCCAGTACTTC. This encodes CASSDDLYGQGLGETQYF. Drawing the rest from reference TRBV7-2 and TRBJ2-5, the complete variable domain is GAGVSQSPSNKVTEKGKDVELRCDPISGHTALYWYRQSLGQGLEFLIYFQGNSAPDKSGLPSDRFSAERTGGSVSTLTIQRTQQEDSAVYLCASSDDLYGQGLGETQYFGPGTRLLVL.

The chain couples TRBV3-1 to TRBJ1-6, with TRBD1 matching 9 bases. V lost 2 bases, J lost 11 bases, and 10 bases stayed unmatched. This CDR3 contains 16 residues. Germline lookup yields CDR1 LGHDT and CDR2 YNNKEL (reference sequence). CDR3 region: CASSQKFPGQGTPLHF. The CDR3 nucleotides are TGTGCCAGCAGCCAAAAGTTTCCGGGACAGGGTACACCCCTCCACTTT.

DNA of the CDR3: TGTGCCAGCTCACCTACAGGACAGAGCTATGGCTACACCTTC. Translating gives CASSPTGQSYGYTF. The chain links TRBV18 to TRBJ1-2, with D maybe TRBD1 (6 bases). The length of the CDR3 is 14 residues. V lost 3 bases and J 4 bases, leaving 12 bases between the germline ends. Germline-derived CDR1 and CDR2 are KGHSH and LQKENI.

The genes are TRBV30 and TRBJ2-1, with D possibly TRBD2 on 6 matching bases. Germline lookup yields CDR1 GTSNPN and CDR2 SVGIG (reference sequence). The CDR3 sequence is 14 residues long. V lost 3 bases, J lost 5 bases, and 14 bases lay in between. CDR3 coding DNA: TGTGCCTGGAGATATGCGGGAACAGACAATGAGCAGTTCTTC. Residues: CAWRYAGTDNEQFF.

This clonotype was seen a handful of times. This chain connects TRBV20-1 to TRBJ2-1; 9 nucleotides align to TRBD2. V lost 6 bases and J lost 5; bases outside the gene matches: 17. The CDR3 has 17 residues. Germline values: CDR1 DFQATT, CDR2 SNEGSKA (reference sequence). The CDR3 coding sequence is TGCAGTGCCGCGGTCCTGAAGGGACTAGCCCGGGACAATGAGCAGTTCTTC. It codes for CSAAVLKGLARDNEQFF.

This clonotype appeared a few times. The chain has TRBV5-1 and TRBJ2-6; D possibly uses TRBD1 or TRBD2 (5 bases each). The CDR3 totals 17 residues. The V and J ends lost 6 bases and 2 bases respectively, with 18 bases between them. In germline, CDR1 is SGHRS, CDR2 YFSETQ. CDR3 sequence (DNA): TGCGCCAGCATAGCATCCCCTCAGGGAGCTGGGGCCAACGTCCTGACTTTC. As protein: CASIASPQGAGANVLTF.

This clonotype was seen more than once but under ten times. This sequence joins TRBV28 and TRBJ2-1; 7 bases are a match to TRBD1. Germline CDR1 reads MDHEN; CDR2 reads SYDVKM. The CDR3 loop spans 15 amino acids. The V gene end was trimmed by 3 bases and the J gene end by 4 bases; junction bases not matched to a gene: 6. The CDR3 DNA is TGTGCCAGCAGTTTCGAAGGGGGCGGGTACAATGAGCAGTTCTTC. Translated, it gives CASSFEGGGYNEQFF.

This chain links TRBV7-2 with TRBJ2-7, with 7 bases fitting TRBD1. This CDR3 has 15 residues. Losses at the gene ends were 5 bases for V and 4 bases for J; bases not matched to a gene: 11. Germline V gene sequence: CDR1 SGHTA, CDR2 FQGNSA. The CDR3 coding sequence is TGTGCCAGCAGCCTAGACGTACAGGGGTGGTACGAGCAGTACTTC. Its translation: CASSLDVQGWYEQYF.